The 29 T cell receptor beta chains listed next were all sequenced from one sample in a study of a mutant IDH1 vaccine in newly diagnosed glioma. Measured with immunoSEQ multiplex PCR; TCRdb has only the in-frame clones, and not every one. The sample yields under 45,000 clones, 75% to 95% seen once. The time point: week 23, last vaccination. The study gave 300 ug of mutant IDH1 20-mer peptide per vaccine dose, with topical imiquimod. Antigens for these TCRs are unknown. This sample comprised PBMCs, obtained from a glioma patient whose treatment included an IDH1 peptide vaccine. The origin of the receptors is a man in his fifties or sixties with glioma.

This rearrangement joins TRBV4-2 to TRBJ2-3; TRBD2 matches at 7 bases. V gave up 0 bases and J gave up 4 bases; unmatched junction bases: 7. The CDR3 extends over 16 amino acids. CDR1 and CDR2 from the germline V gene are LGHNA and YNFKEQ. CDR3 residues: CASSQDQLRGADTQYF. The CDR3 DNA reads TGTGCCAGCAGCCAAGATCAGCTCCGGGGGGCAGATACGCAGTATTTT.

The J gene is TRBJ2-7, the V gene TRBV7-8; the D is unclear. Germline CDR1 reads SGHVS; CDR2 reads FQNEAQ. Trimming took 5 bases from V and 4 from J, leaving 15 bases between them. This CDR3 spans 14 amino acids. The CDR3 is CASSQTRPLYEQYF. DNA for the CDR3: TGTGCCAGCAGCCAGACCAGACCCCTTTACGAGCAGTACTTC. Filled out from reference TRBV7-8 and TRBJ2-7, the complete variable domain reads GAGVSQSPRYKVAKRGQDVALRCDPISGHVSLFWYQQALGQGPEFLTYFQNEAQLDKSGLPSDRFFAERPEGSVSTLKIQRTQQEDSAVYLCASSQTRPLYEQYFGPGTRLTVT.

The rearrangement links TRBV5-4 to TRBJ2-1, with a weak D call TRBD2 (6 bases). V was cut by 5 bases and J by 4 bases, with 13 bases left in between. Germline CDR1 reads SGHNT; CDR2 reads YYREEE (reference sequence). The CDR3 spans 14 residues. The CDR3 sequence is CASREASEYNEQFF. Here the CDR3 DNA reads TGTGCCAGCAGAGAAGCTAGCGAGTACAATGAGCAGTTCTTC.

V is TRBV5-1 and J is TRBJ2-4, with TRBD2 identical over 8 bases. Germline CDR1 and CDR2: SGHRS and YFSETQ. This CDR3 region has 14 residues. After removal of 5 bases from V and 8 bases from J, the junction contained 9 bases not matched to a gene. The CDR3 here is CASRPREGRDIQYF. The CDR3 coding sequence is TGCGCCAGCAGGCCCCGGGAGGGCCGGGACATTCAGTACTTC.

The chain couples TRBV6-6 to TRBJ1-4; D may be TRBD1 (5 bases). Trimming took 5 bases from V and 2 from J, leaving 12 bases between them. The CDR3 runs 15 residues. Germline V gene data show CDR1 as MNHNY and CDR2 as SVGAGI (reference sequence). The CDR3 spells CASSREGSTNEKLFF. CDR3 coding DNA: TGTGCCAGCAGTCGGGAGGGGAGCACTAATGAAAAACTGTTTTTT.

The rearrangement joins TRBV11-2 to TRBJ2-7; tentatively, D is TRBD1 (6 bases). Trimming removed 1 base from V and 3 bases from J, with 10 bases in between. Germline V CDR1 and CDR2: SGHAT, FQNNGV. This CDR3 has 14 residues. The CDR3 spells CASSLATGNYEQYF. Written as DNA, the CDR3 is TGTGCCAGCAGCTTAGCTACAGGGAACTACGAGCAGTACTTC. Drawing the rest from reference TRBV11-2 and TRBJ2-7, the complete variable domain is EAGVAQSPRYKIIEKRQSVAFWCNPISGHATLYWYQQILGQGPKLLIQFQNNGVVDDSQLPKDRFSAERLKGVDSTLKIQPAKLEDSAVYLCASSLATGNYEQYFGPGTRLTVT.

V usage is TRBV11-2 and J usage is TRBJ1-1; 9 nucleotides agree with TRBD1. CDR1 and CDR2 from the germline V gene are SGHAT and FQNNGV. With 5 bases clipped from V and 1 base from J, the junction kept 11 bases outside the gene matches. The CDR3 contains 17 residues. CDR3 in DNA: TGTGCCAGCAGCCAGGACAGGGGAATCTCCTGGAACACTGAAGCTTTCTTT. Translation: CASSQDRGISWNTEAFF. Together with reference TRBV11-2 and TRBJ1-1, the CDR3 gives the full variable domain: EAGVAQSPRYKIIEKRQSVAFWCNPISGHATLYWYQQILGQGPKLLIQFQNNGVVDDSQLPKDRFSAERLKGVDSTLKIQPAKLEDSAVYLCASSQDRGISWNTEAFFGQGTRLTVV.

This clone has a single count. The chain carries TRBV7-9 and TRBJ2-1; 12 bases match TRBD2. V shed 3 bases and J 8 bases; nucleotides not matched to a gene: 8. Germline lookup yields CDR1 SEHNR and CDR2 FQNEAQ (reference sequence). There are 16 residues in the CDR3. The CDR3 reads CASSFLAGGLGDEQFF. CDR3 DNA: TGTGCCAGCAGCTTTCTAGCGGGAGGGCTGGGCGATGAGCAGTTCTTC.

V usage is TRBV19 and J usage is TRBJ1-6; no clear D gene. There are 14 residues in the CDR3. Germline assignment: CDR1 LNHDA and CDR2 SQIVND (reference sequence). V was clipped by 6 bases and J by 4 bases, with 10 bases between them. The CDR3 region is CASSGGSYNSPLHF. CDR3 sequence (DNA): TGTGCCAGTAGCGGCGGGTCATATAATTCACCCCTCCACTTT.

The rearrangement uses TRBV5-1 and TRBJ2-1, with D possibly TRBD1 on 7 matching bases. This CDR3 region has 16 residues. Trimming took 3 bases from V and 4 from J, leaving 17 bases between them. Germline loops: CDR1 SGHRS, CDR2 YFSETQ. The CDR3 region is CASSSQPGGLYNEQFF. For the CDR3, the DNA is TGCGCCAGCAGCTCGCAGCCAGGGGGGTTGTACAATGAGCAGTTCTTC.

The chain links TRBV6-1 to TRBJ1-2; TRBD1 aligns across 12 bases. The germline V gene has CDR1 MNHNS and CDR2 SASEGT. CDR3 length: 17 residues. Trimming cost V 3 bases and J 5 bases; bases outside gene matches: 10. The chain's CDR3 is CASSEHGTGGAGYGYTF. CDR3 bases: TGTGCCAGCAGTGAGCACGGGACAGGGGGCGCGGGATATGGCTACACCTTC.

The chain joins TRBV15 to TRBJ2-6; TRBD2 might be the D (5 bases). Trimming took off 6 bases at V and 4 bases at J, with 10 bases between the two ends. This CDR3 comprises 14 residues. CDR1 and CDR2 (germline): LNHNV, YYDKDF (reference sequence). The CDR3: CATSAREGANVLTF. CDR3 sequence (DNA): TGTGCCACCAGTGCGAGGGAAGGGGCCAACGTCCTGACTTTC.

V and J are TRBV28 and TRBJ2-2; maybe TRBD2 (6 bases). Germline V lookup: CDR1 MDHEN, CDR2 SYDVKM. Trimming removed 11 bases at V and 3 bases at J, with 22 bases between. This CDR3 has 16 residues. Here the CDR3 DNA reads TGTGCCGGAGGGCAGGCGTCGGGGTGGGACACCGGGGAGCTGTTTTTT. It translates to CAGGQASGWDTGELFF.

V is TRBV4-2 and J is TRBJ1-6, with D unresolved. V was clipped by 0 bases and J by 10 bases, with 13 bases between them. CDR1 is LGHNA, CDR2 YNFKEQ, per germline. CDR3 length equals 15 residues. The CDR3 is CASSQDVQSYSPLHF. CDR3 bases: TGTGCCAGCAGCCAAGATGTCCAGTCTTACTCACCCCTCCACTTT.

The gene calls are TRBV6-1 and TRBJ2-3; D gene unclear. CDR3 length equals 15 residues. Germline CDR1 MNHNS, CDR2 SASEGT. With 6 bases removed from V and 4 bases from J, the gap between germline ends came to 17 bases. CDR3 sequence: CASRALTGSSDTQYF. The CDR3, as DNA: TGTGCCAGCAGGGCCCTCACCGGGTCGTCAGATACGCAGTATTTT.

V usage is TRBV19 and J usage is TRBJ2-6, with 7 bases matching TRBD2. CDR3 length: 16 amino acids. Germline CDR1 LNHDA, CDR2 SQIVND (reference sequence). Unmatched junction bases numbered 6, after V lost 7 bases and J lost 0 bases. The CDR3 coding sequence is TGTGCCAGTACCTCTGGGGGGGGCTCTGGGGCCAACGTCCTGACTTTC. Residues: CASTSGGGSGANVLTF.

This sequence joins TRBV5-6 and TRBJ1-5; D ambiguous. Germline V gives CDR1 SGHDT, CDR2 YYEEEE. CDR3 length: 14 amino acids. Trimming removed 1 base at V and 0 bases at J, with 5 bases between. The CDR3 DNA is TGTGCCAGCAGCTTGCGGGTTAGCAATCAGCCCCAGCATTTT. It specifies CASSLRVSNQPQHF.

This clone was counted once. V and J are TRBV6-1 and TRBJ2-5; 7 nucleotides line up with TRBD2. The V segment lost 10 bases and the J segment 5 bases; nucleotides outside the gene matches: 10. Germline CDR1 is MNHNS and CDR2 is SASEGT. This CDR3 spans 13 amino acids. Written as DNA, the CDR3 is TGTGCCATCGGGCGGGGGAACCGCGAGACCCAGTACTTC. Residues: CAIGRGNRETQYF.

This chain links TRBV4-3 with TRBJ1-1, with no clear D. The V end was cut by 2 bases, the J end by 7 bases, with 14 bases between. CDR3 length: 14 amino acids. Germline lookup yields CDR1 LGHNA and CDR2 YSLEER. CDR3 in DNA: TGCGCCAGCAGCCAATTGGGAGGGAGGGATGAAGCTTTCTTT. As protein: CASSQLGGRDEAFF.

The CDR3 loop reads CASSQRRGGSYGYTF. Here the CDR3 DNA reads TGCGCCAGCAGCCAAAGACGGGGAGGGAGCTATGGCTACACCTTC. The chain combines TRBV4-3 with TRBJ1-2, with D uncertain. Germline V CDR1 and CDR2: LGHNA, YSLEER. The V gene lost 2 bases and the J gene lost 4 bases, with 14 bases spanning the gap. This CDR3 region has 15 residues.

The chain carries TRBV2 and TRBJ1-2; D might be TRBD1 (6 bases). Germline lookup yields CDR1 SNHLY and CDR2 FYNNEI. The CDR3 is 14 amino acids. V shed 2 bases and J shed 8 bases, with 15 bases lying between them. Written as DNA, the CDR3 is TGTGCCAGCAGTGAACGCCCAGGGGTTGGGGGCTACACCTTC. Its translation: CASSERPGVGGYTF.

This clone is a singleton in its sample. This chain links TRBV5-4 with TRBJ2-7, with TRBD2 identical over 10 bases. The V gene's germline CDR1 is SGHNT and CDR2 YYREEE (reference sequence). V was clipped by 5 bases and J by 5 bases; unmatched bases: 13. The CDR3 is made up of 16 amino acids. The CDR3 DNA sequence: TGTGCCAGCAGGGAAGGGGGAGCGGGGGGGCTAGACGAGCAGTACTTC. It codes for CASREGGAGGLDEQYF.

This chain links TRBV28 with TRBJ2-1, with TRBD1 as a possible D gene (5 bases). Germline assignment: CDR1 MDHEN and CDR2 SYDVKM. Trimming removed 2 bases from V and 4 bases from J, with 9 bases in between. The CDR3 sequence is 14 residues long. CDR3 protein: CASSLARVYNEQFF. CDR3 in DNA: TGTGCCAGCAGTTTAGCCAGGGTGTACAATGAGCAGTTCTTC.

The chain links TRBV6-5 to TRBJ2-5; 7 positions agree with TRBD2. CDR1 MNHEY and CDR2 SVGAGI come from the germline V gene. CDR3 length: 16 amino acids. V was clipped by 0 bases and J by 2 bases; unmatched bases: 6. CDR3 DNA sequence: TGTGCCAGCAGTTACTCCCTGCGGGGGTTTCAAGAGACCCAGTACTTC. Its translation: CASSYSLRGFQETQYF.

The V and J genes are TRBV2 and TRBJ1-5; TRBD1 aligns across 11 bases. J gave up 2 bases and V 3 bases, and 3 bases lay outside the gene matches. The CDR3 runs to 16 residues. Germline values: CDR1 SNHLY, CDR2 FYNNEI. CDR3 sequence: CASSEDRGRGNQPQHF. The DNA for the CDR3 is TGTGCCAGCAGTGAGGACAGGGGGCGCGGCAATCAGCCCCAGCATTTT.

The chain recombines TRBV6-4 with TRBJ1-1; 7 nucleotides align to TRBD1. V trimming: 6 bases; J trimming: 3 bases; junction bases outside the gene matches: 4. Germline V gives CDR1 MRHNA, CDR2 SNTAGT. There are 13 residues in the CDR3. CDR3 sequence (DNA): TGTGCCAGCAGAAGGGGGCTCGACACTGAAGCTTTCTTT. It yields the protein CASRRGLDTEAFF.

The J gene is TRBJ2-5, the V gene TRBV6-4, with TRBD2 matching over 11 bases. Germline V gene lookup returns CDR1 MRHNA and CDR2 SNTAGT. The CDR3 loop spans 15 amino acids. With 3 bases clipped from V and 0 bases from J, the junction kept 0 bases outside the gene matches. CDR3 sequence (DNA): TGTGCCAGCAGTGAGACTAGCGGGGACCAAGAGACCCAGTACTTC. It specifies CASSETSGDQETQYF.

This chain uses TRBV6-6 with TRBJ1-5; possibly TRBD1 for D (6 bases). Germline V gene lookup returns CDR1 MNHNY and CDR2 SVGAGI (reference sequence). Trimming took off 8 bases at V and 3 bases at J, with 14 bases between the two ends. CDR3 size: 14 residues. The CDR3 DNA sequence: TGTGCCAGCCGCGACCGACAGGACAATCAGCCCCAGCATTTT. It is translated as CASRDRQDNQPQHF.

This clone showed up just once. The chain recombines TRBV14 with TRBJ2-5, with no clear D. The CDR3 has 13 residues. Germline CDR1 and CDR2: SGHDN and FVKESK. The V end lost 0 bases, the J end lost 3 bases, and 5 bases lay between the germline ends. The CDR3 loop is CASSQDLEETQYF. CDR3 DNA: TGTGCCAGCAGCCAAGATTTGGAAGAGACCCAGTACTTC.